One sample yielded the 12 T cell receptor beta chains listed below, sequenced in a study of shared clonotypes between healthy human individuals (dated by TCRdb to about 2020). Libraries were built with the immunoSEQ multiplex PCR assay. The table was pulled from immuneACCESS by TCRdb, which kept in-frame rearrangements only. Such tables lose some clones; where checked, under half of the loss comes from unresolved V genes, and the rest has no known cause. The sample table contains about 710,000 clones; only one count was recorded for around 73% of them. 1.5% to 2% of the sample is in the top ten clones. Sequencing was done on a sample of memory CD4+ T cells sorted from blood. According to the study, the label for this sample's cell subset or site signals: CD45RA-negative fraction. The receptor set was obtained from a woman in her 30s in good health.

This clone turned up a few times. The chain's CDR3 is CASSPTTGQGTQYF. The DNA of the CDR3 is TGTGCCAGCTCACCAACTACAGGGCAGGGGACCCAGTACTTC. The rearrangement uses TRBV18 and TRBJ2-5, with D possibly matching TRBD1 (6 bases). CDR1 and CDR2 (germline): KGHSH, LQKENI. V was clipped by 2 bases and J by 7 bases, with 14 bases between them. The CDR3 length is 14 residues.

This chain links TRBV18 with TRBJ1-5; a possible D gene is TRBD1 (5 bases). Germline V gives CDR1 KGHSH, CDR2 LQKENI. Trimming removed 2 bases from V and 3 bases from J, with 8 bases in between. The CDR3 consists of 14 residues. This CDR3 is CASSPSGFNQPQHF. As DNA, the CDR3 is TGTGCCAGCTCACCATCAGGGTTCAATCAGCCCCAGCATTTT.

The CDR3 is CASSYSKGLNTEAFF. The CDR3 bases are TGTGCCAGCAGTTACAGTAAAGGCTTGAACACTGAAGCTTTCTTT. The V call is TRBV6-5, the J call TRBJ1-1; D call uncertain. Per germline, CDR1 MNHEY and CDR2 SVGAGI. The CDR3 is 15 residues long. Trimming removed 2 bases at V and 0 bases at J, with 10 bases between.

This rearrangement joins TRBV27 to TRBJ2-7; 8 positions agree with TRBD1. This CDR3 has 15 amino acids. Germline lookup yields CDR1 MNHEY and CDR2 SMNVEV (reference sequence). The V segment lost 2 bases and the J segment 2 bases; nucleotides outside the gene matches: 5. The CDR3 DNA follows: TGTGCCAGCAGTTTACAATGGGACAGGACCTACGAGCAGTACTTC. It is translated as CASSLQWDRTYEQYF.

The sample holds a few counts of this clone. The chain uses TRBV19 and TRBJ2-5, with D possibly being TRBD1 or TRBD2 (5 bases each). The CDR3 is 15 amino acids. From germline, CDR1 is LNHDA and CDR2 SQIVND (reference sequence). Trimming removed 5 bases from V and 6 bases from J, with 19 bases in between. The CDR3 sequence: CASSESQGRGQTQYF. CDR3 nucleotides: TGTGCCAGTAGTGAATCCCAGGGTCGCGGGCAGACCCAGTACTTC.

Many counts were recorded for this clone. The genes are TRBV2 and TRBJ2-2, with D hard to call. The ends were cut back, 5 bases at V and 0 bases at J, with 22 bases in the middle. This CDR3 is 19 amino acids long. Germline CDR1 and CDR2: SNHLY and FYNNEI. Here the CDR3 DNA reads TGTGCCAGCAGTCCCTTCTTTGTTCGGACGTCCTCGAACACCGGGGAGCTGTTTTTT. It translates to CASSPFFVRTSSNTGELFF.

A few counts support this clone. The chain combines TRBV7-9 with TRBJ1-1; possibly TRBD1 for D (5 bases). Trimming cost V 2 bases and J 3 bases, with 13 bases left between them. The CDR3 is 15 residues long. Germline lookup yields CDR1 SEHNR and CDR2 FQNEAQ (reference sequence). The CDR3 protein is CASSLIWGGYTEAFF. Here the CDR3 DNA reads TGTGCCAGCAGCTTAATTTGGGGGGGTTACACTGAAGCTTTCTTT.

The V gene is TRBV28, the J gene TRBJ2-5, with 12 positions matching TRBD1. V shed 4 bases and J 4 bases; nucleotides not matched to a gene: 4. From germline, CDR1 is MDHEN and CDR2 SYDVKM. This CDR3 is 15 amino acids long. The CDR3 loop reads CASSWGQGAGETQYF. In nucleotides, the CDR3 is TGTGCCAGCAGTTGGGGACAGGGGGCAGGAGAGACCCAGTACTTC.

This rearrangement joins TRBV11-3 to TRBJ2-1; unclear D gene. This CDR3 contains 15 residues. V was pared by 2 bases and J by 6 bases, with 14 bases between. Germline V lookup: CDR1 SGHNT, CDR2 YENEEA. Here the CDR3 reads CASSLLPGPGNEQFF. For the CDR3, the DNA is TGTGCCAGCAGCTTACTACCGGGTCCGGGCAATGAGCAGTTCTTC.

As to this clone: The sample has other DNA sequences that encode this CDR3 too. V gene TRBV2 combines with J gene TRBJ1-2; D is uncertain. In germline, CDR1 is SNHLY, CDR2 FYNNEI. CDR3 length equals 14 residues. V shed 3 bases and J shed 1 base, with 9 bases lying between them. CDR3 in amino acids: CASSERGNNYGYTF. CDR3 sequence (DNA): TGTGCCAGCAGTGAGCGGGGAAATAACTATGGCTACACCTTC.

The rearrangement uses TRBV28 and TRBJ2-7; D remains ambiguous. Germline V lookup: CDR1 MDHEN, CDR2 SYDVKM. Trimming removed 6 bases from V and 0 bases from J, with 18 bases in between. This CDR3 region has 16 residues. The DNA for the CDR3 is TGTGCCAGCAGCCCCTGGGTGTCAGGAAGCTCCTACGAGCAGTACTTC. This translates into CASSPWVSGSSYEQYF.

The chain recombines TRBV5-6 with TRBJ1-1; 7 nucleotides align to TRBD1. The germline CDR1 and CDR2 sequences are SGHDT and YYEEEE. Trimming removed 2 bases from V and 3 bases from J; junction bases left unmatched: 1. The CDR3 sequence is 13 residues long. DNA of the CDR3: TGTGCCAGCAGCTTTACAGGGGACACTGAAGCTTTCTTT. This encodes CASSFTGDTEAFF.